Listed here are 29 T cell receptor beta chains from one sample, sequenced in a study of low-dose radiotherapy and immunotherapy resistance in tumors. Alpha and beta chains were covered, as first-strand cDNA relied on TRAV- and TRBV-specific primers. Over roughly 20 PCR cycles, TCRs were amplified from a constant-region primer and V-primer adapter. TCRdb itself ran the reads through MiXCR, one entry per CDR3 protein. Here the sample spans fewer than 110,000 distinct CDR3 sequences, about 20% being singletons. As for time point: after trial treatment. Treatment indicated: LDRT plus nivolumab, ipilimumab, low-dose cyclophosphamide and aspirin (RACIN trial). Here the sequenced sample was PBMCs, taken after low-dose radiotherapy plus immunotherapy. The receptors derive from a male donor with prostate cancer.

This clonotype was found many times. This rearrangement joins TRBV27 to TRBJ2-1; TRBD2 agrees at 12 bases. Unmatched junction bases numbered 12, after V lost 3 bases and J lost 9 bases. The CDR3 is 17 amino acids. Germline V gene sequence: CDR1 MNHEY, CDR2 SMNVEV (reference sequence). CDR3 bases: TGTGCCAGCAGTTTCCTCCTCTCTAGCGGGGGGGGCGGTGAGCAGTTCTTC. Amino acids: CASSFLLSSGGGGEQFF.

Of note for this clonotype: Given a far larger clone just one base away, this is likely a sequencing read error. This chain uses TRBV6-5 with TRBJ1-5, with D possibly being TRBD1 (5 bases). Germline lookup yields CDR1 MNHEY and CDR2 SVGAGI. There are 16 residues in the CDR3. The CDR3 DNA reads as TGTGCCAACAGTTACTTTGAGGGGACGGGAAATCAGCCCCAGCATTTT. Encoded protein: CANSYFEGTGNQPQHF.

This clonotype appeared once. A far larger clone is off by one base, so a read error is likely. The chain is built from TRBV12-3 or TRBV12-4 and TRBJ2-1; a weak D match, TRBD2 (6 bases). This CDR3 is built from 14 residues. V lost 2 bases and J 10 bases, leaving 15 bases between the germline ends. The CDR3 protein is CASSLTAGRNEQFF. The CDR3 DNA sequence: TGTGCCAGCAGTTTAACGGCAGGGAGGAACGAGCAGTTCTTC.

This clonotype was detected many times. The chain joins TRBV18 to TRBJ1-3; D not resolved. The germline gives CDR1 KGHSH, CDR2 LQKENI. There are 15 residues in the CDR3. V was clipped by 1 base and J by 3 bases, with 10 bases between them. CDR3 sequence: CASSPRGNFGNTIYF. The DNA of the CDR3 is TGTGCCAGCTCACCACGGGGTAACTTTGGAAACACCATATATTTT.

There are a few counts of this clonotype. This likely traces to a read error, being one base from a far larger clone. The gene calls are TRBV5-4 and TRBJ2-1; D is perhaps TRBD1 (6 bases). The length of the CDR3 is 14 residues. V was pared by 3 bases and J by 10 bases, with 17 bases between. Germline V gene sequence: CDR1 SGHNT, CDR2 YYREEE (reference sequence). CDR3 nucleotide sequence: TGTGCCAGCAGCTCCGGGACACCGACCTACGAGCAGTTCTTC. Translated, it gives CASSSGTPTYEQFF.

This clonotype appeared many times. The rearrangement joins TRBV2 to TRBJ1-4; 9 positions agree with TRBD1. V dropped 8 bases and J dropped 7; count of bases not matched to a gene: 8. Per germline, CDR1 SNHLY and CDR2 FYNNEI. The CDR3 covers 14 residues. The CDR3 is CASAWDRAPEKLFF. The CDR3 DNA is TGTGCCAGCGCCTGGGACAGGGCTCCTGAAAAACTGTTTTTT.

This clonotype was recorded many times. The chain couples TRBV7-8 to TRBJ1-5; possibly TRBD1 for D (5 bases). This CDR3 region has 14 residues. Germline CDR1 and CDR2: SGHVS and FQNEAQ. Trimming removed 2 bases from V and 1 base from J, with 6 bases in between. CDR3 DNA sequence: TGTGCCAGCAGCTTATGGGGGAGCAATCAGCCCCAGCATTTT. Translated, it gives CASSLWGSNQPQHF. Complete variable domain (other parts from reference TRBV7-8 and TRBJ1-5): GAGVSQSPRYKVAKRGQDVALRCDPISGHVSLFWYQQALGQGPEFLTYFQNEAQLDKSGLPSDRFFAERPEGSVSTLKIQRTQQEDSAVYLCASSLWGSNQPQHFGDGTRLSIL.

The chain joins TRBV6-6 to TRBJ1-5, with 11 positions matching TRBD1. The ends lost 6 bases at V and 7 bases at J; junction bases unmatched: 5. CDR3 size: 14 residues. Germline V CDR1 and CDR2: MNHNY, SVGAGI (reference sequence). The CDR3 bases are TGTGCCAGCAGACCCCGGGACAGGGGGCAGCCCCAGCATTTT. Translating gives CASRPRDRGQPQHF.

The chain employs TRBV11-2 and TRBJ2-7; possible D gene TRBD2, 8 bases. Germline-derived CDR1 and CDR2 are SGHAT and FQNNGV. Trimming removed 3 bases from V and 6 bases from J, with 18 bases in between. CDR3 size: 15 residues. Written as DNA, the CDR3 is TGTGCCAGCAGCTTCCGAGGGGGCGCGGGAGGCGAGCAGTACTTC. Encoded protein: CASSFRGGAGGEQYF.

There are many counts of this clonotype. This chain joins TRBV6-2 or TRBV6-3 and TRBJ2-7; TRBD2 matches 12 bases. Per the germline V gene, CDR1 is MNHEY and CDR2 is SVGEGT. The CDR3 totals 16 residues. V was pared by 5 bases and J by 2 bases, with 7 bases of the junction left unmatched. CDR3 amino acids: CASSPGLAGGTYEQYF. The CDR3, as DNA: TGTGCCAGCAGTCCCGGGCTAGCGGGGGGGACCTACGAGCAGTACTTC.

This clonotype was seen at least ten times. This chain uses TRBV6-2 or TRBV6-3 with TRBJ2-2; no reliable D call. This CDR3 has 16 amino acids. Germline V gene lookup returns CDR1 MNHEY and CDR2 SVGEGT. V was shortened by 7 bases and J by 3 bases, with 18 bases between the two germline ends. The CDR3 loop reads CASTPWSRVDTGELFF. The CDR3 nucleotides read TGTGCCAGCACCCCCTGGTCCAGAGTTGACACCGGGGAGCTGTTTTTT.

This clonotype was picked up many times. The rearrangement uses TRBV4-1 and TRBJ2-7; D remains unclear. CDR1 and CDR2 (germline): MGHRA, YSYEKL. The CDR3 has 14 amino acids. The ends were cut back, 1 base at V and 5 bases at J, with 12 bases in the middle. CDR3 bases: TGCGCCAGCAGCCAAGTGGTGAGGCAGAACGAGCAGTACTTC. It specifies CASSQVVRQNEQYF.

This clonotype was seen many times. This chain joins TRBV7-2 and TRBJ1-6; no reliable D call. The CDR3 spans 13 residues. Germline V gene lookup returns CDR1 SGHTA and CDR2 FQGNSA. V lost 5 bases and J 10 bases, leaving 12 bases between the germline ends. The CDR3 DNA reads TGTGCCAGCAGCCCGAGATATGGCTCACCCCTCCACTTT. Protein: CASSPRYGSPLHF. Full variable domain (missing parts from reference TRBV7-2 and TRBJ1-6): GAGVSQSPSNKVTEKGKDVELRCDPISGHTALYWYRQSLGQGLEFLIYFQGNSAPDKSGLPSDRFSAERTGGSVSTLTIQRTQQEDSAVYLCASSPRYGSPLHFGNGTRLTVT.

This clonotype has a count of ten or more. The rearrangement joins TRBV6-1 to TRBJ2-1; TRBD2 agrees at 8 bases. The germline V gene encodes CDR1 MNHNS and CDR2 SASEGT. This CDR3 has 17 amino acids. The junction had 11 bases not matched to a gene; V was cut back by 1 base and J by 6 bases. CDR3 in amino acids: CASSEDFWERGTNEQFF. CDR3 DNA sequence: TGTGCCAGCAGTGAAGACTTCTGGGAGCGGGGGACCAATGAGCAGTTCTTC.

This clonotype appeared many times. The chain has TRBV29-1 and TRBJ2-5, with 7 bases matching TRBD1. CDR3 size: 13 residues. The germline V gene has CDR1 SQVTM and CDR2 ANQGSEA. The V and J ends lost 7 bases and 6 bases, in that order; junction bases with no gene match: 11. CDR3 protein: CSGEPTGAKTQYF. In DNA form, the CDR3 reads TGCAGCGGGGAACCCACAGGGGCCAAGACCCAGTACTTC.

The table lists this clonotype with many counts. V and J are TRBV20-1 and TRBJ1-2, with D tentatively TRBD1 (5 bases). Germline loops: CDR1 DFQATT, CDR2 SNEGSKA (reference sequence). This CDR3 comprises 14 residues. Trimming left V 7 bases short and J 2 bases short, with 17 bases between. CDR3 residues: CSVIDLTGNYGYTF. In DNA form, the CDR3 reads TGCAGTGTTATCGACCTTACAGGCAACTATGGCTACACCTTC.

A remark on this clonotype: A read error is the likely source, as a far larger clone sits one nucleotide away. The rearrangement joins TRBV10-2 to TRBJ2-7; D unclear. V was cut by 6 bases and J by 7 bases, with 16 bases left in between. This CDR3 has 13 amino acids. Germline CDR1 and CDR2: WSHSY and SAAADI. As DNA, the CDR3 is TGCGCCAGCAGGGATATGCTAGGGAATGAGCAGTACTTC. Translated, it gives CASRDMLGNEQYF.

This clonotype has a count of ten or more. DNA of the CDR3: TGTGCCAGCAGCGGAGCGGGGGGCTTGGAGACCCAGTACTTC. Encoded protein: CASSGAGGLETQYF. This chain joins TRBV7-7 and TRBJ2-5; 9 bases map to TRBD2. The V gene's germline CDR1 is SSHAT and CDR2 FNYEAQ (reference sequence). The CDR3 is 14 amino acids. V dropped 5 bases and J dropped 5; count of bases not matched to a gene: 6. Combining the CDR3 with reference TRBV7-7 and TRBJ2-5 gives the whole variable domain GAGVSQSPRYKVTKRGQDVTLRCDPISSHATLYWYQQALGQGPEFLTYFNYEAQPDKSGLPSDRFSAERPEGSISTLTIQRTEQRDSAMYRCASSGAGGLETQYFGPGTRLLVL.

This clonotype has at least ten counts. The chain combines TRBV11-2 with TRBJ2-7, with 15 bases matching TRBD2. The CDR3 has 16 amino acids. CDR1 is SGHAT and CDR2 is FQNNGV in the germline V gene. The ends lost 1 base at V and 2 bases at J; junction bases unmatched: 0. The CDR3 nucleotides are TGTGCCAGCAGCTTAGGGACTAGCGGGGGGGCCTACGAGCAGTACTTC. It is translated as CASSLGTSGGAYEQYF. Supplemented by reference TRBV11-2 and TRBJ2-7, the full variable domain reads EAGVAQSPRYKIIEKRQSVAFWCNPISGHATLYWYQQILGQGPKLLIQFQNNGVVDDSQLPKDRFSAERLKGVDSTLKIQPAKLEDSAVYLCASSLGTSGGAYEQYFGPGTRLTVT.

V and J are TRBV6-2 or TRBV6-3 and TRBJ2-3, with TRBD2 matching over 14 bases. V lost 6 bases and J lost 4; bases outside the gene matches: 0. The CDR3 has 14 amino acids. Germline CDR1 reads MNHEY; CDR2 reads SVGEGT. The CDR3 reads CASRGLAGADTQYF. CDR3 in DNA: TGTGCCAGCAGGGGACTAGCGGGGGCAGATACGCAGTATTTT.

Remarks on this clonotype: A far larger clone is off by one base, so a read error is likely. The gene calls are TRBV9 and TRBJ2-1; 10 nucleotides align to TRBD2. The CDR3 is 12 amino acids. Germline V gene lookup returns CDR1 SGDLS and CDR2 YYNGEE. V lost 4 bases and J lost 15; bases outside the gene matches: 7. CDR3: CASSTRSGGMFF. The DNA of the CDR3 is TGTGCCAGCAGCACTCGTAGCGGGGGGATGTTCTTC.

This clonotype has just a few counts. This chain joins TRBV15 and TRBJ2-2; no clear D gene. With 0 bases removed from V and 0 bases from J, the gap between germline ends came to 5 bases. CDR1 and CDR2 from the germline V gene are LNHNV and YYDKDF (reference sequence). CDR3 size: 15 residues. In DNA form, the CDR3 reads TGTGCCACCAGCAGAGACCTAACGAACACCGGGGAGCTGTTTTTT. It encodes CATSRDLTNTGELFF.

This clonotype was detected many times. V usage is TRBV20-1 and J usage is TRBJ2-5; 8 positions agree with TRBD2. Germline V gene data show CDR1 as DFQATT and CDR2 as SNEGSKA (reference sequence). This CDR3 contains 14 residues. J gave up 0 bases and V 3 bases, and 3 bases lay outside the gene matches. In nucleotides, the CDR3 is TGCAGTGCTAGGGCTAGCGGGTACCAAGAGACCCAGTACTTC. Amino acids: CSARASGYQETQYF.

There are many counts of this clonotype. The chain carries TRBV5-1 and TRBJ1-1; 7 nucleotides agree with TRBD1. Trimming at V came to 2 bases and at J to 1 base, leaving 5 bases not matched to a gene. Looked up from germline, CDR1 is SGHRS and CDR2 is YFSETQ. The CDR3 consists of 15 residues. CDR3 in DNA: TGCGCCAGCAGCTTTCAAAGGGGGCAGAACACTGAAGCTTTCTTT. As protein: CASSFQRGQNTEAFF.

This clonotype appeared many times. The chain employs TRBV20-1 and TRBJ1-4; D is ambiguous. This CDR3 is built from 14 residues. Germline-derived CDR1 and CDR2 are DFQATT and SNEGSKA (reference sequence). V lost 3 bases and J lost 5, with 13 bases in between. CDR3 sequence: CSARNLRANEKLFF. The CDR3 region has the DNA TGCAGTGCTAGGAACCTTCGAGCGAATGAAAAACTGTTTTTT.

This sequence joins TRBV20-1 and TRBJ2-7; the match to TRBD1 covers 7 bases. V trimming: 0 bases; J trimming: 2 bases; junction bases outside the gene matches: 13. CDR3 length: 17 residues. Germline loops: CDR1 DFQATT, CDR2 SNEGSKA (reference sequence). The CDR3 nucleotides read TGCAGTGCTAGAGATCCGCACCGGGACAGCGATCCCTACGAGCAGTACTTC. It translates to CSARDPHRDSDPYEQYF.

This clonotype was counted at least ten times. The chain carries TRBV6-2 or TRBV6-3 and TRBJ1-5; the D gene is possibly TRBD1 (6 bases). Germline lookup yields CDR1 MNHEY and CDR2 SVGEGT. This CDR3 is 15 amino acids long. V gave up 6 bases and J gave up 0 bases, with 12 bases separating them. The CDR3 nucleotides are TGTGCCAGCAGATTAAAGACAGGTAGCAATCAGCCCCAGCATTTT. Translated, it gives CASRLKTGSNQPQHF.

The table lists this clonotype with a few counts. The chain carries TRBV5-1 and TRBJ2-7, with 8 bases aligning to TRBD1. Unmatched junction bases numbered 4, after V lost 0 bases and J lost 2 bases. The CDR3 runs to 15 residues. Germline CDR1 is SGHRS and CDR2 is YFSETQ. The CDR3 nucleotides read TGCGCCAGCAGCTTGGATACAGGGGGTCCCTACGAGCAGTACTTC. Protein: CASSLDTGGPYEQYF.

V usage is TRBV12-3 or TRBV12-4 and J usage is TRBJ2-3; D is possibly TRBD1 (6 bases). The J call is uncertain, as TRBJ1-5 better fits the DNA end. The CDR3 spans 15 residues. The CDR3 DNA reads TGTGCCAGCAGTTGGGCGGGGGGGGACACATATACGCAGCATTTT. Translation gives CASSWAGGDTYTQHF.